This T cell receptor beta chain was found in a study of blood T cell repertoires in COVID-19. This CDR3 is 17 amino acids long. In germline, CDR1 is SGHNT, CDR2 YYREEE (reference sequence). Trimming left V 4 bases short and J 0 bases short, with 18 bases between. In the authors' methods: Amplification of reference gene primers provided the estimated nucleated cell counts. Assay: immunoSEQ multiplex PCR; the TCRdb copy retains only in-frame clones and omits some. V, J and clone size are those of that table, while D and trimming were read from the DNA. The table lists tens of thousands of clones, around 90% of them singletons.

The source material was peripheral blood. The chain has TRBV5-4 and TRBJ2-3; a weak D match, TRBD2 (6 bases). The clonotype comes from a woman aged 80 or over with active COVID-19. The DNA for the CDR3 is TGTGCCAGCAGCCCTCCCTCTAGCGAGGCTAGCACAGATACGCAGTATTTT. Encoded protein: CASSPPSSEASTDTQYF.